The source of this T cell receptor beta chain is a study of cytomegalovirus exposure and HLA in healthy donors. Study observations and caveats: Cytomegalovirus-associated TCR beta chains were listed, numbering approximately 150. Most observed TCR sequences were rare, whereas some public TCRs were detected in many donors. It was assumed in the presence/absence analyses that sequencing depth was roughly uniform across donors.

Trimming shortened V by 8 bases and J by 0 bases, and 8 bases separated the two germline ends. Germline V gene data show CDR1 as WSHSY and CDR2 as SAAADI. This CDR3 has 12 amino acids. Notes on this clone: The antigen remains unidentified.

The PCR was carried out with 60 Vbeta primers and 13 Jbeta primers. Original analysis: Approximately 12 million of some 80 million unique TCR beta chains were shared, per a later count. Sequencing used immunoSEQ multiplex PCR; TCRdb keeps in-frame clones, though not all of them. V and J calls and clone size are as listed in that table; D and trimming were resolved from the DNA. The sample consists of some 90,000 clones, around 71% of them appearing once. Material: PBMCs. This chain connects TRBV10-2 to TRBJ2-7, with a weak D call TRBD1 (6 bases). The sequence came from a man aged 60-69 years in good health and CMV-seronegative. CDR3 in DNA: TGCGCCAGCGGGGACAACTCCTACGAGCAGTACTTC. Translation gives CASGDNSYEQYF.